This note documents a single TCR beta chain sequence. Each 20-30 mg portion of unsorted bulk tissue served as the source for co-extraction of RNA and DNA. Germline CDR1 SEHNR, CDR2 FQNEAQ (reference sequence). Trimming took 1 base from V and 7 from J, leaving 29 bases between them. This CDR3 region has 20 residues. This sample stems from a study of tumor-infiltrating lymphocytes in primary liver carcinoma. Priming with a constant-region primer yielded TCR beta cDNA from 400 to 550 ng total RNA. Library construction for TCR beta comprised three nested multiplex PCR rounds performed with slightly modified ARM-PCR. The first two PCR rounds, around 11 cycles each, used TRBV1-TRBV30 forward primers and a C-beta reverse primer. TCRdb analysed the multiplex PCR reads with MiXCR anew, one entry per CDR3 protein. The sample lists over 100,000 distinct CDR3 sequences, 55% to 70% occurring once.

This clonotype was sampled from a woman aged 55-75 years with primary liver carcinoma and hepatitis B virus infection. The material sequenced was tumor-adjacent normal liver tissue. The chain carries TRBV7-9 and TRBJ2-1; tentative D call: TRBD2 (7 bases). The CDR3, as DNA: TGTGCCAGCAGCTTAGATACTCCTCGTGCGGGGGCTACCCAATGGAATGAGCAGTTCTTC. It is translated as CASSLDTPRAGATQWNEQFF.